A single sample is the source of the 24 T cell receptor beta chains below, sequenced in a study of T cell changes during pregnancy in multiple sclerosis. Sequenced by immunoSEQ multiplex PCR; TCRdb stores in-frame clones only, minus some. Altogether over 50,000 clones are present, about 83% being singletons, with the ten largest covering about 5.7%. The sequencing input was peripheral blood from another person, used as feeder cells. The receptors here all came from a human donor whose cells served as feeder cells for cultures in a pregnancy study.

V and J are TRBV6-6 and TRBJ2-7, with TRBD1 matching 9 bases. The germline CDR1 and CDR2 sequences are MNHNY and SVGAGI (reference sequence). This CDR3 contains 14 residues. The ends lost 6 bases at V and 6 bases at J; junction bases unmatched: 9. The CDR3 here is CASSRGQGILEQYF. DNA for the CDR3: TGTGCCAGCAGCCGGGGACAGGGCATCCTCGAGCAGTACTTC.

The CDR3 loop is CASSTSTGNEQFF. CDR3 nucleotide sequence: TGTGCCAGCAGCACATCAACAGGGAATGAGCAGTTCTTC. This chain links TRBV7-2 with TRBJ2-1; D is possibly TRBD1 (6 bases). Trimming took off 5 bases at V and 7 bases at J, with 12 bases between the two ends. Germline V gene sequence: CDR1 SGHTA, CDR2 FQGNSA. The CDR3 has 13 residues.

V is TRBV5-6 and J is TRBJ2-7; D unclear. The CDR3 runs 17 residues. CDR1 is SGHDT and CDR2 is YYEEEE in the germline V gene. Trimming removed 0 bases from V and 0 bases from J, with 16 bases in between. CDR3 amino acids: CASSLAFQERRSYEQYF. CDR3 sequence (DNA): TGTGCCAGCAGCTTGGCTTTTCAGGAGCGACGCTCCTACGAGCAGTACTTC.

This chain joins TRBV7-2 and TRBJ1-6; a possible D gene is TRBD1 (5 bases). Trimming cost V 1 base and J 10 bases, with 14 bases left between them. The CDR3 extends over 15 amino acids. CDR1 is SGHTA and CDR2 is FQGNSA in the germline V gene. The DNA for the CDR3 is TGTGCCAGCAGCTTAGACGTCAGGGATGAATCACCCCTCCACTTT. It codes for CASSLDVRDESPLHF.

This chain joins TRBV5-4 and TRBJ2-3; D not certain. This CDR3 comprises 13 residues. The V gene's germline CDR1 is SGHNT and CDR2 YYREEE (reference sequence). V gave up 4 bases and J gave up 8 bases, with 14 bases separating them. Here the CDR3 DNA reads TGTGCCAGCAGCCAAGAAGAACTGAGTACGCAGTATTTT. Translation gives CASSQEELSTQYF.

The V gene is TRBV5-1, the J gene TRBJ1-2; D is uncertain. Per germline, CDR1 SGHRS and CDR2 YFSETQ. This CDR3 has 14 amino acids. Between the trimmed V and J ends, which lost 4 bases and 3 bases, there was a span of 13 bases. The CDR3 DNA reads as TGCGCCAGCAGCCCCGGTGGTTTCGACTATGGCTACACCTTC. It is translated as CASSPGGFDYGYTF.

The chain couples TRBV4-1 to TRBJ2-7; the D gene could be TRBD1 or TRBD2 (6 bases each). This CDR3 contains 14 residues. The V end was cut by 0 bases, the J end by 5 bases, with 11 bases between. Germline V lookup: CDR1 MGHRA, CDR2 YSYEKL. CDR3 sequence: CASSQDTGRNEQYF. The CDR3 DNA is TGCGCCAGCAGCCAAGATACAGGGAGGAACGAGCAGTACTTC.

The chain couples TRBV5-1 to TRBJ1-4; unclear D gene. Trimming took 4 bases from V and 1 from J, leaving 11 bases between them. CDR1 is SGHRS and CDR2 is YFSETQ in the germline V gene. The CDR3 consists of 15 residues. DNA for the CDR3: TGCGCCAGCAGCGGAACGGGAGGAACTAATGAAAAACTGTTTTTT. This sequence encodes CASSGTGGTNEKLFF.

This chain links TRBV10-1 with TRBJ2-7; a possible D gene is TRBD2 (5 bases). Germline lookup yields CDR1 WNHNN and CDR2 SYGVQD (reference sequence). V lost 7 bases, J lost 3 bases, and 13 bases lay in between. CDR3 length: 13 residues. CDR3 protein: CASNWERHYEQYF. The CDR3 region has the DNA TGCGCCAGCAACTGGGAGCGCCACTACGAGCAGTACTTC.

This rearrangement joins TRBV18 to TRBJ2-5; TRBD1 matches 8 bases. V shed 6 bases, J shed 0 bases, and the junction held 3 bases outside the gene matches. Looked up from germline, CDR1 is KGHSH and CDR2 is LQKENI. The CDR3 spans 14 residues. CDR3 sequence (DNA): TGTGCCAGCTCCCTGACAGGGGACCAAGAGACCCAGTACTTC. This encodes CASSLTGDQETQYF.

This chain connects TRBV9 to TRBJ2-2; no clear D gene. The V gene's germline CDR1 is SGDLS and CDR2 YYNGEE. This CDR3 region has 14 residues. Trimming stripped 4 bases from V and 0 bases from J, with 7 bases between. The CDR3 region is CASSSRANTGELFF. The DNA for the CDR3 is TGTGCCAGCAGCTCCCGTGCGAACACCGGGGAGCTGTTTTTT.

V and J are TRBV7-2 and TRBJ2-1; TRBD2 matches at 10 bases. After removal of 5 bases from V and 4 bases from J, the junction contained 5 bases not matched to a gene. CDR1 and CDR2 from the germline V gene are SGHTA and FQGNSA. This CDR3 region has 15 residues. CDR3 sequence reads: CASSPSGGVYNEQFF. DNA for the CDR3: TGTGCCAGCAGCCCTAGCGGGGGCGTTTACAATGAGCAGTTCTTC.

This clone was detected once. The chain joins TRBV5-6 to TRBJ2-1; possibly TRBD2 for D (5 bases). Germline-derived CDR1 and CDR2 are SGHDT and YYEEEE. This CDR3 is 15 amino acids long. V was trimmed by 2 bases and J by 2 bases, leaving 11 bases between them. CDR3 sequence reads: CASSLTSGAYNEQFF. CDR3 nucleotides: TGTGCCAGCAGCTTAACGAGCGGAGCCTACAATGAGCAGTTCTTC.

This chain joins TRBV2 and TRBJ1-6, with 8 nucleotides matching TRBD1. This CDR3 has 14 residues. J gave up 7 bases and V 6 bases, and 5 bases lay outside the gene matches. Per the germline V gene, CDR1 is SNHLY and CDR2 is FYNNEI. The CDR3 loop is CASSQGARNSPLHF. The CDR3 nucleotides are TGTGCCAGCAGCCAGGGGGCGAGGAATTCACCCCTCCACTTT.

The gene calls are TRBV5-1 and TRBJ1-1, with 12 bases that match TRBD1. This CDR3 comprises 14 residues. V was clipped by 3 bases and J by 5 bases; unmatched bases: 2. Per the germline V gene, CDR1 is SGHRS and CDR2 is YFSETQ. CDR3 region: CASSSGQGATEAFF. The CDR3 DNA follows: TGCGCCAGCAGCTCGGGACAGGGGGCGACTGAAGCTTTCTTT.

The chain couples TRBV5-8 to TRBJ2-5, with D possibly being TRBD1 (6 bases). CDR3 length equals 13 residues. V was clipped by 0 bases and J by 6 bases, with 9 bases between them. Germline lookup yields CDR1 SGHTS and CDR2 YDEGEE. The DNA for the CDR3 is TGTGCCAGCAGCTTGGACAGGGAGCAGACCCAGTACTTC. Encoded protein: CASSLDREQTQYF.

The rearrangement joins TRBV18 to TRBJ2-5; the D gene is possibly TRBD1 (5 bases). V was cut by 6 bases and J by 3 bases, with 14 bases left in between. The CDR3 loop spans 14 amino acids. Per germline, CDR1 KGHSH and CDR2 LQKENI. Here the CDR3 DNA reads TGTGCCAGCTCCCTCTTCGGCAGGGAAGAGACCCAGTACTTC. It codes for CASSLFGREETQYF.

V is TRBV7-9 and J is TRBJ2-7; 7 positions agree with TRBD1. CDR1 and CDR2 from the germline V gene are SEHNR and FQNEAQ (reference sequence). V was pared by 1 base and J by 2 bases, with 11 bases of the junction left unmatched. This CDR3 is built from 17 residues. The CDR3 nucleotides read TGTGCCAGCAGCTTAGAACGTCGAACAGGGGACACCTACGAGCAGTACTTC. Translation gives CASSLERRTGDTYEQYF.

The chain recombines TRBV7-6 with TRBJ1-4, with D perhaps TRBD1 (6 bases). The V gene lost 1 base and the J gene lost 8 bases, with 14 bases spanning the gap. The CDR3 loop spans 15 amino acids. Germline V gene lookup returns CDR1 SGHVS and CDR2 FNYEAQ. CDR3 DNA: TGTGCCAGCAGCTTAGAGACCTGGACAGCCGAAAAACTGTTTTTT. As protein: CASSLETWTAEKLFF.

The genes are TRBV5-6 and TRBJ2-2; D is perhaps TRBD1 or TRBD2 (5 bases each). The V end was cut by 4 bases, the J end by 5 bases, with 15 bases between. CDR1 is SGHDT, CDR2 YYEEEE, per germline. The CDR3 is 15 amino acids. The CDR3 DNA follows: TGTGCCAGCAGCCCTGGGGACCGAGAAACCGGGGAGCTGTTTTTT. Its translation is CASSPGDRETGELFF. Drawing the rest from reference TRBV5-6 and TRBJ2-2, the complete variable domain is DAGVTQSPTHLIKTRGQQVTLRCSPKSGHDTVSWYQQALGQGPQFIFQYYEEEERQRGNFPDRFSGHQFPNYSSELNVNALLLGDSALYLCASSPGDRETGELFFGEGSRLTVL.

V gene TRBV7-8 combines with J gene TRBJ2-1, with 7 positions matching TRBD2. Unmatched junction bases numbered 4, after V lost 6 bases and J lost 2 bases. Germline V gives CDR1 SGHVS, CDR2 FQNEAQ. The CDR3 runs to 14 residues. The CDR3 DNA reads TGTGCCAGCAGTTCCGGGAGGCCCTACAATGAGCAGTTCTTC. Residues: CASSSGRPYNEQFF.

The V call is TRBV30, the J call TRBJ1-2, with TRBD1 as a possible D gene (5 bases). With 0 bases removed from V and 2 bases from J, the gap between germline ends came to 13 bases. Germline V gene sequence: CDR1 GTSNPN, CDR2 SVGIG (reference sequence). The CDR3 runs 15 residues. CDR3 in amino acids: CAWSVRRGTNYGYTF. The CDR3 DNA is TGTGCCTGGAGTGTACGAAGGGGTACCAACTATGGCTACACCTTC.

The rearrangement links TRBV11-3 to TRBJ2-3; TRBD2 matches at 7 bases. The CDR3 contains 15 residues. Trimming cost V 1 base and J 2 bases; bases outside gene matches: 3. CDR1 and CDR2 from the germline V gene are SGHNT and YENEEA. The CDR3 loop is CASSLGAGDTDTQYF. In DNA form, the CDR3 reads TGTGCCAGCAGCTTAGGTGCGGGGGACACAGATACGCAGTATTTT.

V and J are TRBV28 and TRBJ2-7; no definite D call. Germline CDR1 is MDHEN and CDR2 is SYDVKM. The ends were cut back, 3 bases at V and 3 bases at J, with 6 bases in the middle. CDR3 length: 12 residues. The CDR3 spells CASSFQNYEQYF. In DNA, the CDR3 is TGTGCCAGCAGTTTTCAGAACTACGAGCAGTACTTC.